Each of the 22 T cell receptor beta chains below was sequenced from the same sample in a study of blood T cells in healthy people across ages. Then a second PCR, running about 7 to 11 cycles, was carried out with a sample-barcoded 5' primer and a J-beta primer mix. TCRdb fed the 5' RACE reads into MiXCR, producing one record per CDR3 protein. The table has more than 550,000 distinct CDR3 sequences, over 20% seen once. Specimen: blood. These receptors were taken from a man between 70 and 80 years old in good health.

This clonotype was counted a few times. The rearrangement uses TRBV11-3 and TRBJ2-7; maybe TRBD2 (5 bases). The DNA matches TRBJ2-1 better at its end, which makes the J call doubtful. CDR1 is SGHNT and CDR2 is YENEEA in the germline V gene. The CDR3 runs to 12 residues. The chain's CDR3 is CASSTTRGEQFF. CDR3 in DNA: TGTGCCAGCAGCACAACACGGGGAGAGCAGTTCTTC.

This chain links TRBV3-1 with TRBJ2-1; 12 bases map to TRBD2. Trimming cost V 0 bases and J 6 bases; bases outside gene matches: 6. Germline CDR1 is LGHDT and CDR2 is YNNKEL (reference sequence). The CDR3 length is 17 residues. CDR3 loop: CASSQDRWGLAGNEQFF. Written as DNA, the CDR3 is TGTGCCAGCAGCCAAGATAGGTGGGGACTAGCGGGCAATGAGCAGTTCTTC.

The genes are TRBV12-3 or TRBV12-4 and TRBJ2-1; tentatively, D is TRBD1 (6 bases). CDR3 length: 14 amino acids. V was trimmed by 5 bases and J by 5 bases, leaving 13 bases between them. The CDR3 nucleotides are TGTGCCAGCAGTACCGGGACACGGAACAATGAGCAGTTCTTC. Its protein product is CASSTGTRNNEQFF.

V gene TRBV6-5 combines with J gene TRBJ1-2, with 7 bases fitting TRBD1. Germline V gene data show CDR1 as MNHEY and CDR2 as SVGAGI. V trimming: 6 bases; J trimming: 4 bases; junction bases outside the gene matches: 8. This CDR3 has 14 residues. CDR3 loop: CASSPYRGGYGYTF. CDR3 in DNA: TGTGCCAGCAGCCCGTACAGGGGAGGCTATGGCTACACCTTC.

V is TRBV4-1 and J is TRBJ1-2, with D hard to call. The germline V gene encodes CDR1 MGHRA and CDR2 YSYEKL. The CDR3 totals 16 residues. V lost 0 bases to trimming and J lost 0 bases, with 11 bases between them. In DNA form, the CDR3 reads TGCGCCAGCAGCCAAGATACCGGCGGAACTAACTATGGCTACACCTTC. Amino acids: CASSQDTGGTNYGYTF.

The V and J genes are TRBV7-2 and TRBJ2-5; possible D gene TRBD2, 5 bases. Germline loops: CDR1 SGHTA, CDR2 FQGNSA. V was shortened by 5 bases and J by 7 bases, with 17 bases between the two germline ends. The CDR3 has 14 amino acids. The CDR3 reads CASSPGVASWTQYF. In DNA, the CDR3 is TGTGCCAGCAGCCCCGGGGTAGCGAGTTGGACCCAGTACTTC.

This clonotype was seen ten or more times. The gene calls are TRBV6-5 and TRBJ2-5; D gene unclear. CDR3 length: 12 amino acids. V was shortened by 0 bases and J by 5 bases, with 4 bases between the two germline ends. Germline-derived CDR1 and CDR2 are MNHEY and SVGAGI. This CDR3 reads CASSYSSETQYF. DNA of the CDR3: TGTGCCAGCAGTTACTCGAGCGAGACCCAGTACTTC.

The chain couples TRBV21-1 to TRBJ1-1; the table names TRBD1, a call not compared with the DNA. TRBV21-1 is assigned pseudogene status. CDR3 size: 11 residues. CDR3 sequence (DNA): TGTGCCAGCAGCAGGGGCGGAGAAGCTTTCTTT. Residues: CASSRGGEAFF.

In this sample, this clonotype turned up a few times. This sequence joins TRBV12-3 or TRBV12-4 and TRBJ1-4; D gene unclear. The CDR3 has 14 residues. V was cut by 7 bases and J by 8 bases, with 17 bases left in between. The CDR3, as DNA: TGTGCCAGCACCCCCGGCGGGATTACGGAAAAACTGTTTTTT. Its translation is CASTPGGITEKLFF.

CDR3 residues: CASSVEAGGETQYF. The CDR3 coding sequence is TGTGCCAGCAGCGTAGAAGCAGGGGGAGAGACCCAGTACTTC. The gene calls are TRBV9 and TRBJ2-5, with 7 bases matching TRBD1. This CDR3 is 14 amino acids long. Trimming at V came to 0 bases and at J to 4 bases, leaving 3 bases not matched to a gene. Germline V gives CDR1 SGDLS, CDR2 YYNGEE.

This clonotype was observed a few times. The chain is built from TRBV20-1 and TRBJ1-1; D not resolved. The CDR3 loop spans 14 amino acids. With 6 bases removed from V and 0 bases from J, the gap between germline ends came to 14 bases. Germline CDR1 DFQATT, CDR2 SNEGSKA (reference sequence). DNA for the CDR3: TGCAGTGCAGTCAAGCCCGGCGTGAACACTGAAGCTTTCTTT. Translating it yields CSAVKPGVNTEAFF.

The rearrangement joins TRBV5-5 to TRBJ2-1; possible D gene TRBD1, 5 bases. The J call may be mistaken, given a closer DNA end match to TRBJ2-7. Germline V gene lookup returns CDR1 SGHKS and CDR2 YYEKEE (reference sequence). There are 13 residues in the CDR3. CDR3 nucleotide sequence: TGTGCCAGCAGCTATATCAGGGAAAAAGAGCAGTACTTC. Its translation is CASSYIREKEQYF.

The V and J genes are TRBV12-3 or TRBV12-4 and TRBJ2-7, with D hard to call. The J call may be wrong; the DNA end is better matched by TRBJ2-1. CDR3 size: 14 residues. The CDR3 region is CASSSPILLNEQFF. The CDR3 coding sequence is TGTGCCAGCAGTTCCCCCATCCTCCTCAATGAGCAGTTCTTC.

The J gene is TRBJ2-2, the V gene TRBV28, with TRBD2 matching over 7 bases. CDR1 is MDHEN and CDR2 is SYDVKM in the germline V gene. CDR3 size: 18 residues. Trimming cost V 6 bases and J 4 bases; bases outside gene matches: 17. Written as DNA, the CDR3 is TGTGCCAGCAGGATAAACTCGGGGACTACCCCGGGCACCGGGGAGCTGTTTTTT. Translating it yields CASRINSGTTPGTGELFF. Full variable domain (remainder filled in from reference TRBV28 and TRBJ2-2): DVKVTQSSRYLVKRTGEKVFLECVQDMDHENMFWYRQDPGLGLRLIYFSYDVKMKEKGDIPEGYSVSREKKERFSLILESASTNQTSMYLCASRINSGTTPGTGELFFGEGSRLTVL.

Comments on this clonotype: The CDR3 ends on some other residue instead of the conserved phenylalanine or tryptophan, so this is likely a read error. No DNA is shown, since the ends of the CDR3 on it are uncertain; the CDR3 is the one TCRdb lists. This chain joins TRBV15 and TRBJ1-2; TRBD1 is the table's D call and was not checked against the DNA. The CDR3 length equals 13 residues, ends included. Per the germline V gene, CDR1 is LNHNV and CDR2 is YYDKDF (reference sequence). The CDR3 loop reads CATSRDTKGGTIL.

Only a few counts were recorded for this clonotype. The CDR3: CASSFGIAGGSYNEQFF. The CDR3 bases are TGTGCCAGCAGTTTCGGTATAGCGGGGGGCTCCTACAATGAGCAGTTCTTC. This chain connects TRBV12-3 or TRBV12-4 to TRBJ2-1; 10 nucleotides match TRBD2. This CDR3 comprises 17 residues. Trimming cost V 3 bases and J 0 bases; bases outside gene matches: 5.

The rearrangement joins TRBV2 to TRBJ1-5; D remains ambiguous. The V end was cut by 4 bases, the J end by 2 bases, with 12 bases between. The CDR3 is made up of 15 amino acids. Germline V gives CDR1 SNHLY, CDR2 FYNNEI. The CDR3, as DNA: TGTGCCAGCAGTGGAGGAGGTATAGGCAATCAGCCCCAGCATTTT. It encodes CASSGGGIGNQPQHF.

The CDR3 DNA follows: TGTGCCAGCACCCAAGGGCAGGTCTATGGCTACACCTTC. It specifies CASTQGQVYGYTF. The V call is TRBV6-5, the J call TRBJ1-2, with D unresolved. The CDR3 totals 13 residues. Trimming stripped 7 bases from V and 4 bases from J, with 13 bases between. Looked up from germline, CDR1 is MNHEY and CDR2 is SVGAGI.

This clonotype was counted only a few times. The J gene is TRBJ1-4, the V gene TRBV10-3, with D tentatively TRBD1 (6 bases). The CDR3 covers 14 residues. The ends were cut back, 6 bases at V and 5 bases at J, with 13 bases in the middle. Per the germline V gene, CDR1 is ENHRY and CDR2 is SYGVKD. As DNA, the CDR3 is TGTGCCATCAGCGCAGGGGAAGACAATGAAAAACTGTTTTTT. Translated, it gives CAISAGEDNEKLFF.

The chain couples TRBV19 to TRBJ2-3; D remains unclear. The CDR3 runs 13 residues. Germline-derived CDR1 and CDR2 are LNHDA and SQIVND (reference sequence). V was pared by 5 bases and J by 6 bases, with 12 bases between. The CDR3 loop is CASSVTFLDTQYF. In DNA, the CDR3 is TGTGCCAGTAGTGTCACTTTCCTTGATACGCAGTATTTT. Filled out from reference TRBV19 and TRBJ2-3, the complete variable domain reads DGGITQSPKYLFRKEGQNVTLSCEQNLNHDAMYWYRQDPGQGLRLIYYSQIVNDFQKGDIAEGYSVSREKKESFPLTVTSAQKNPTAFYLCASSVTFLDTQYFGPGTRLTVL.

The rearrangement uses TRBV7-2 and TRBJ2-5; weak D call: TRBD2 (6 bases). CDR3 length: 16 residues. Trimming pared 7 bases from V and 3 bases from J, leaving 21 bases between. Germline-derived CDR1 and CDR2 are SGHTA and FQGNSA. CDR3 sequence (DNA): TGTGCCAGCAAAGCTTCAAATTACAGGAGGGAAGAGACCCAGTACTTC. Residues: CASKASNYRREETQYF.

This clonotype was observed a few times. This chain uses TRBV28 with TRBJ2-5, with D perhaps matching TRBD1 or TRBD2 (5 bases each). V was cut by 5 bases and J by 11 bases, with 18 bases left in between. The germline CDR1 and CDR2 sequences are MDHEN and SYDVKM. The CDR3 spans 13 residues. CDR3 amino acids: CASSPGTPLGQYF. The CDR3 DNA is TGTGCCAGCAGTCCCGGGACCCCCCTCGGGCAGTACTTC. The whole variable domain, filled in from reference TRBV28 and TRBJ2-5, reads DVKVTQSSRYLVKRTGEKVFLECVQDMDHENMFWYRQDPGLGLRLIYFSYDVKMKEKGDIPEGYSVSREKKERFSLILESASTNQTSMYLCASSPGTPLGQYFGPGTRLLVL.